This TCR beta chain was captured in a study of blood T cells in healthy people across ages. General observations from the study: Roughly linearly, TCR beta diversity per million T cells fell as age increased. Fewer expanded clones and more diversity marked long-lived versus aged donors.

In regard to this clonotype: Its antigen remains unknown.

Per the germline V gene, CDR1 is DFQATT and CDR2 is SNEGSKA (reference sequence). The CDR3 spans 15 residues. Primers used in a second PCR of roughly 6 to 11 cycles were a sample-barcoded 5' primer and a J-beta primer mix. Using its own MiXCR run on the 5' RACE reads, TCRdb lists one record per CDR3 protein. The sample records around 900,000 distinct CDR3 sequences, roughly half being singletons. J is TRBJ2-4 and V is TRBV20-1, with D perhaps TRBD1 (7 bases). The assigned J gene may be wrong: the sequence end matches TRBJ2-7 better. Sequencing was performed on blood. The TCR was taken from a woman aged 55-70 years in good health. The DNA for the CDR3 is TGCAGTGCTCGGGAGATACAGGGGAGAAACTACGAGCAGTACTTC. This sequence encodes CSAREIQGRNYEQYF.